This record looks at one T cell receptor beta chain sequence and its context. The sample belongs to a study of blood T cell repertoires in COVID-19. The wider study: Sources were T cells, B-cell-depleted T cells, or PBMCs; the material itself was cDNA or gDNA.

Enrollment of patients from Seattle took place during active infection, with longitudinal follow-up. The authors' processing: Nucleated cell counts were estimated from reference gene primer amplification. Assay used: immunoSEQ multiplex PCR; TCRdb lists only in-frame clones, some missing. That table gives V, J and clone size, and the DNA gave D and trimming. Among 150,000 to 200,000 clones, roughly 84% were seen once, and the ten largest hold roughly 15%. Sequences were obtained from peripheral blood. The sequence was obtained from a woman in her seventies with COVID-19, enrolled during active disease.

CDR3 sequence reads: CASSPRGRLTEAFF. In DNA form, the CDR3 reads TGTGCCAGCTCACCCAGGGGGCGGCTAACTGAAGCTTTCTTT. The chain carries TRBV18 and TRBJ1-1; 8 positions agree with TRBD1. Germline trimming cut 3 bases from V and 5 bases from J; bases unmatched to any gene: 5. Per germline, CDR1 KGHSH and CDR2 LQKENI. The CDR3 runs 14 residues.